The 27 T cell receptor beta chains listed next were all sequenced from one sample in a study of blood T cell repertoires in COVID-19. Sequenced by immunoSEQ multiplex PCR; TCRdb stores in-frame clones only, minus some. Of around 150,000 clones listed, around three quarters were seen once; the top ten hold approximately 15%. Sample: peripheral blood. These receptors were collected from a man over 45 with acute or convalescent COVID-19.

DNA for the CDR3: TGTGCCAGCAGCCCCCGCTTGGGGGGTCCAGAAAACATTCAGTACTTC. Its protein product is CASSPRLGGPENIQYF. V and J are TRBV9 and TRBJ2-4; tentatively, D is TRBD2 (6 bases). Germline loops: CDR1 SGDLS, CDR2 YYNGEE. There are 16 residues in the CDR3. V was trimmed by 4 bases and J by 5 bases, leaving 19 bases between them.

This clone was detected ten times or more. The chain joins TRBV5-1 to TRBJ1-6; the D is unclear. Germline V CDR1 and CDR2: SGHRS, YFSETQ. The CDR3 is 15 amino acids. Trimming removed 0 bases at V and 0 bases at J, with 4 bases between. The CDR3 loop is CASSLESSYNSPLHF. Written as DNA, the CDR3 is TGCGCCAGCAGCTTGGAGAGCTCCTATAATTCACCCCTCCACTTT.

The table lists this clone with a count of one. CDR3 loop: CATSDSIRGDYNEQFF. The CDR3 nucleotides are TGTGCCACCAGTGATTCCATCCGCGGGGACTACAATGAGCAGTTCTTC. The V gene is TRBV24-1, the J gene TRBJ2-1; tentatively, D is TRBD2 (6 bases). CDR1 KGHDR and CDR2 SFDVKD come from the germline V gene. Trimming took 2 bases from V and 3 from J, leaving 13 bases between them. The CDR3 loop spans 16 amino acids.

This chain uses TRBV30 with TRBJ1-5; maybe TRBD1 (5 bases). The CDR3 has 14 residues. The V gene's germline CDR1 is GTSNPN and CDR2 SVGIG (reference sequence). Trimming cost V 2 bases and J 6 bases, with 14 bases left between them. CDR3 nucleotides: TGTGCCTGGAGTTTTTGGGGGGACGGTCAGCCCCAGCATTTT. This codes for CAWSFWGDGQPQHF.

CDR3 in DNA: TGTGCCAGCAGCTTAGCGCTTAGCTGGACACGAAACCCCAATGAGCAGTTCTTC. As protein: CASSLALSWTRNPNEQFF. This chain connects TRBV7-8 to TRBJ2-1; a weak D match, TRBD1 (5 bases). CDR1 and CDR2 (germline): SGHVS, FQNEAQ. Trimming shortened V by 0 bases and J by 6 bases, and 21 bases separated the two germline ends. CDR3 length: 18 residues.

The rearrangement uses TRBV30 and TRBJ2-2, with a possible D match to TRBD1 (5 bases). The CDR3 is made up of 17 amino acids. V gave up 0 bases and J gave up 5 bases, with 19 bases separating them. CDR1 GTSNPN and CDR2 SVGIG come from the germline V gene (reference sequence). For the CDR3, the DNA is TGTGCCTGGAGTGTAACGGACACAGCAATTCGTACCGGGGAGCTGTTTTTT. Encoded protein: CAWSVTDTAIRTGELFF.

In nucleotides, the CDR3 is TGTGCCAGCAGACCGACGGGGGATCAGCCCCAGCATTTT. This encodes CASRPTGDQPQHF. V gene TRBV7-8 combines with J gene TRBJ1-5; tentative D call: TRBD1 (5 bases). Germline V gives CDR1 SGHVS, CDR2 FQNEAQ. CDR3 length: 13 residues. Trimming removed 6 bases at V and 5 bases at J, with 11 bases between. The full variable domain, in which reference TRBV7-8 and TRBJ1-5 provide the parts outside the CDR3, is GAGVSQSPRYKVAKRGQDVALRCDPISGHVSLFWYQQALGQGPEFLTYFQNEAQLDKSGLPSDRFFAERPEGSVSTLKIQRTQQEDSAVYLCASRPTGDQPQHFGDGTRLSIL.

The chain has TRBV30 and TRBJ2-2; 8 bases are shared with TRBD2. Trimming at V came to 1 base and at J to 4 bases, leaving 11 bases not matched to a gene. The CDR3 has 17 amino acids. Germline V gives CDR1 GTSNPN, CDR2 SVGIG (reference sequence). CDR3 in DNA: TGTGCCTGGAGTGACCCCGGAGCGGGGGTAATCACCGGGGAGCTGTTTTTT. Its protein is CAWSDPGAGVITGELFF.

This sequence joins TRBV19 and TRBJ2-7; D perhaps matches TRBD1 (6 bases). Trimming removed 8 bases at V and 3 bases at J, with 14 bases between. This CDR3 contains 13 residues. Germline CDR1 LNHDA, CDR2 SQIVND (reference sequence). This chain's CDR3 is CASQKGDLYEQYF. The CDR3 DNA sequence: TGTGCCAGTCAAAAGGGGGACCTCTACGAGCAGTACTTC.

The chain recombines TRBV2 with TRBJ1-1; TRBD1 matches 9 bases. The CDR3 covers 16 residues. Unmatched junction bases numbered 8, after V lost 2 bases and J lost 4 bases. Germline CDR1 is SNHLY and CDR2 is FYNNEI. CDR3 DNA sequence: TGTGCCAGCAGTGAACCGGGACAGGGAATCGGCACTGAAGCTTTCTTT. It codes for CASSEPGQGIGTEAFF.

The chain recombines TRBV19 with TRBJ1-1; D is possibly TRBD1 (6 bases). In germline, CDR1 is LNHDA, CDR2 SQIVND (reference sequence). Trimming cost V 5 bases and J 0 bases, with 13 bases left between them. CDR3 length: 15 amino acids. CDR3 coding DNA: TGTGCCAGTAGTCGCACAGGGTCCCTGAACACTGAAGCTTTCTTT. Translation: CASSRTGSLNTEAFF.

The genes are TRBV29-1 and TRBJ1-1; the D gene is possibly TRBD1 (6 bases). The length of the CDR3 is 13 residues. The germline gives CDR1 SQVTM, CDR2 ANQGSEA. The ends were cut back, 1 base at V and 4 bases at J, with 10 bases in the middle. The CDR3 loop reads CSVEGSGVTEAFF. CDR3 in DNA: TGCAGCGTTGAAGGTTCAGGGGTCACTGAAGCTTTCTTT.

The chain employs TRBV7-3 and TRBJ2-1, with 9 bases aligning to TRBD1. V was clipped by 2 bases and J by 5 bases; unmatched bases: 7. CDR3 length: 16 amino acids. The germline gives CDR1 SGHTA, CDR2 FQGTGA. In nucleotides, the CDR3 is TGTGCCAGCAGCTTATCGGGACAGGGACGGGACAATGAGCAGTTCTTC. Protein sequence: CASSLSGQGRDNEQFF.

The rearrangement links TRBV27 to TRBJ2-2; D is uncertain. The CDR3 loop spans 13 amino acids. Germline V gene lookup returns CDR1 MNHEY and CDR2 SMNVEV (reference sequence). The ends were cut back, 3 bases at V and 4 bases at J, with 6 bases in the middle. The CDR3 sequence is CASSFWSTGELFF. The CDR3 DNA follows: TGTGCCAGCAGTTTCTGGAGCACCGGGGAGCTGTTTTTT.

The count of this clone is one. V usage is TRBV6-2 or TRBV6-3 and J usage is TRBJ2-3; TRBD2 matches at 7 bases. The CDR3 loop spans 14 amino acids. The germline gives CDR1 MNHEY, CDR2 SVGEGT. Germline trimming cut 5 bases from V and 2 bases from J; bases unmatched to any gene: 4. The CDR3 protein is CASSPGGTTDTQYF. CDR3 DNA sequence: TGTGCCAGCAGTCCCGGGGGGACCACAGATACGCAGTATTTT.

Only one count was recorded for this clone. The chain uses TRBV7-9 and TRBJ1-6; a possible D gene is TRBD1 (5 bases). Trimming pared 5 bases from V and 10 bases from J, leaving 15 bases between. This CDR3 is built from 14 residues. Germline CDR1 SEHNR, CDR2 FQNEAQ (reference sequence). CDR3 residues: CASSHTGLLSPLHF. The CDR3 nucleotides are TGTGCCAGCAGCCACACAGGCCTTCTGTCACCCCTCCACTTT.

V gene TRBV7-2 combines with J gene TRBJ1-6, with D possibly matching TRBD1 (6 bases). The CDR3 extends over 15 amino acids. Trimming took off 2 bases at V and 14 bases at J, with 19 bases between the two ends. Germline V gene sequence: CDR1 SGHTA, CDR2 FQGNSA. The DNA of the CDR3 is TGTGCCAGCAGCTTAAATGGGGGGGCTGGAGGGGCCCTCCACTTT. Translating gives CASSLNGGAGGALHF.

The V gene is TRBV6-4, the J gene TRBJ2-3; TRBD2 matches 13 bases. V lost 2 bases, J lost 4 bases, and 0 bases stayed unmatched. Germline V gives CDR1 MRHNA, CDR2 SNTAGT. The CDR3 has 15 residues. The CDR3 sequence: CASSDGTSGADTQYF. The DNA of the CDR3 is TGTGCCAGCAGTGACGGGACTAGCGGGGCAGATACGCAGTATTTT.

The rearrangement uses TRBV19 and TRBJ1-2, with TRBD1 matching 9 bases. The germline gives CDR1 LNHDA, CDR2 SQIVND (reference sequence). Trimming cost V 3 bases and J 8 bases; bases outside gene matches: 10. The CDR3 covers 15 residues. The CDR3 spells CASSIGTGRFRGYTF. CDR3 nucleotide sequence: TGTGCCAGTAGTATCGGGACAGGGAGGTTTCGCGGCTACACCTTC.

V and J are TRBV4-1 and TRBJ2-7, with D possibly being TRBD2 (5 bases). This CDR3 has 17 residues. Germline V gene lookup returns CDR1 MGHRA and CDR2 YSYEKL. Deletions cut 0 bases from V and 3 bases from J, with 18 bases between. The DNA for the CDR3 is TGCGCCAGCAGCCAAGATCGTATCCAGCGGACTCACTACGAGCAGTACTTC. Its translation is CASSQDRIQRTHYEQYF.

The rearrangement joins TRBV6-6 to TRBJ1-6; D possibly corresponds to TRBD1 (6 bases). Trimming took 2 bases from V and 10 from J, leaving 12 bases between them. The CDR3 has 14 amino acids. Germline V CDR1 and CDR2: MNHNY, SVGAGI (reference sequence). Here the CDR3 reads CASSYRWDTSPLHF. DNA of the CDR3: TGTGCCAGCAGTTACCGGTGGGACACCTCACCCCTCCACTTT.

The chain carries TRBV6-5 and TRBJ1-5; 7 positions match TRBD1. The trim removed 6 bases at V and 2 bases at J, leaving 4 bases unmatched. The CDR3 sequence is 14 residues long. CDR1 is MNHEY, CDR2 SVGAGI, per germline. CDR3 DNA sequence: TGTGCCAGCAGGACAGGGTTTGGCAATCAGCCCCAGCATTTT. This encodes CASRTGFGNQPQHF.

V and J are TRBV6-5 and TRBJ2-2; the D gene is possibly TRBD1 (5 bases). V shed 6 bases and J shed 4 bases, with 12 bases lying between them. CDR1 is MNHEY and CDR2 is SVGAGI in the germline V gene. The CDR3 runs 14 residues. The CDR3 is CASRQGRATGELFF. As DNA, the CDR3 is TGTGCCAGCAGGCAAGGCAGGGCCACCGGGGAGCTGTTTTTT.

This chain connects TRBV2 to TRBJ1-6, with 7 bases aligning to TRBD1. CDR3 length: 15 residues. CDR1 and CDR2 (germline): SNHLY, FYNNEI. The J segment lost 7 bases and the V segment lost 7 bases, leaving 10 bases of the junction unmatched. CDR3 DNA sequence: TGTGCCAGCACCGTCGGGACAGTCGGCAATTCACCCCTCCACTTT. It translates to CASTVGTVGNSPLHF.

This clone came up a few times. This chain uses TRBV28 with TRBJ1-5; TRBD1 matches 8 bases. J was trimmed by 7 bases and V by 2 bases; bases with no gene match: 7. The germline CDR1 and CDR2 sequences are MDHEN and SYDVKM. CDR3 length: 15 amino acids. Here the CDR3 DNA reads TGTGCCAGCAGTTTACCGCCAGGGGGCCGCCAGCCCCAGCATTTT. The encoded protein is CASSLPPGGRQPQHF.

The rearrangement joins TRBV28 to TRBJ1-2; no clear D. The CDR3 sequence is 12 residues long. The V end was cut by 6 bases, the J end by 4 bases, with 9 bases between. CDR1 and CDR2 (germline): MDHEN, SYDVKM. The CDR3 here is CASSWQSYGYTF. Here the CDR3 DNA reads TGTGCCAGCAGCTGGCAGTCCTATGGCTACACCTTC.

The rearrangement uses TRBV30 and TRBJ2-1, with D maybe TRBD1 (6 bases). V was clipped by 0 bases and J by 4 bases, with 10 bases between them. CDR1 and CDR2 from the germline V gene are GTSNPN and SVGIG (reference sequence). The CDR3 is made up of 14 amino acids. Here the CDR3 DNA reads TGTGCCTGGAGTGTAAGGACAGCTTACAATGAGCAGTTCTTC. Its translation is CAWSVRTAYNEQFF.